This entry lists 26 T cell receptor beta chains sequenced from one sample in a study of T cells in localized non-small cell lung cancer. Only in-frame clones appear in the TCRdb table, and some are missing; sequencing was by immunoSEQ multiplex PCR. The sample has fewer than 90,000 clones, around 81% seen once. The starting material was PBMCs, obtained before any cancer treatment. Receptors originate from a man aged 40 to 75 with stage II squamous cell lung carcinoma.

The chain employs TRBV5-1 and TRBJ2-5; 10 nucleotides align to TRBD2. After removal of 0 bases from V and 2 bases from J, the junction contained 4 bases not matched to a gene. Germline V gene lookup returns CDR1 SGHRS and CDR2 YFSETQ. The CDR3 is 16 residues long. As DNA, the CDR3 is TGCGCCAGCAGCTTGGGCACTAGCGGGAAACAAGAGACCCAGTACTTC. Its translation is CASSLGTSGKQETQYF.

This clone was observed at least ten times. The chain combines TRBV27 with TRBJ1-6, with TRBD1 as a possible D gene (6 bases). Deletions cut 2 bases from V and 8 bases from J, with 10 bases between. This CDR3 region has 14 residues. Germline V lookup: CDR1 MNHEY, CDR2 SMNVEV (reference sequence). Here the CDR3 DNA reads TGTGCCAGCAGTTTAAACAGGGTATATTCACCCCTCCACTTT. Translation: CASSLNRVYSPLHF.

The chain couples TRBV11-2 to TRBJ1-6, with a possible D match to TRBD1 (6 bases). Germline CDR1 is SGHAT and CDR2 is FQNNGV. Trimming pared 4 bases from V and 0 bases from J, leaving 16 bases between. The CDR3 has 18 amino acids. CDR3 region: CASSWSVGGLSYNSPLHF. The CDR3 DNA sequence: TGTGCCAGCAGCTGGTCGGTGGGGGGGCTCTCCTATAATTCACCCCTCCACTTT.

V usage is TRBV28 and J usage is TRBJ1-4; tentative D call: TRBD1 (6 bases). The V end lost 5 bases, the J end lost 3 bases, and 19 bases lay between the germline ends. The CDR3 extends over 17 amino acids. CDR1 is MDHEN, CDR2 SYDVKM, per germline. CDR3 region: CASSAPRSGAANEKLFF. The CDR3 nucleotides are TGTGCCAGCAGTGCCCCCCGGTCGGGGGCGGCTAATGAAAAACTGTTTTTT.

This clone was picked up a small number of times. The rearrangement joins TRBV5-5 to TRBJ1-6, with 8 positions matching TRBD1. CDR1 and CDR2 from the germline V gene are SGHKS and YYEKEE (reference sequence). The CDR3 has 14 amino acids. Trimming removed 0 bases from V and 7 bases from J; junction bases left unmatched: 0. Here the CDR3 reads CASSLGTGNSPLHF. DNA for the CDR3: TGTGCCAGCAGCTTGGGGACAGGGAATTCACCCCTCCACTTT.

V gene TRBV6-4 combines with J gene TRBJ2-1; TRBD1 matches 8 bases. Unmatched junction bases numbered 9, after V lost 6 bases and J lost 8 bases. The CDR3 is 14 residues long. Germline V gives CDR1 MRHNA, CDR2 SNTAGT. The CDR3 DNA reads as TGTGCCAGCAGCGCTGGGCAGGGGGCTTATGAGCAGTTCTTC. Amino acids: CASSAGQGAYEQFF.

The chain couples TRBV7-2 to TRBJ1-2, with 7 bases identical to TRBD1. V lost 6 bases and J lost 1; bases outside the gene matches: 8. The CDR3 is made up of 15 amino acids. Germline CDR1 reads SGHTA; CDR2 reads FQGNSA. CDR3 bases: TGTGCCAGCAGGGCGGAAGGGGGCTTTAACTATGGCTACACCTTC. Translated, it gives CASRAEGGFNYGYTF.

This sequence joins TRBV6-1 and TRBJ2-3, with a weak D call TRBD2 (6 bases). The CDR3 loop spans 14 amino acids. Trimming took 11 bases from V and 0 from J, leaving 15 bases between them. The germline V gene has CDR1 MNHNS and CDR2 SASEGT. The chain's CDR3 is CAGRGAASTDTQYF. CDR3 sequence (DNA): TGTGCCGGGCGGGGAGCAGCTAGCACAGATACGCAGTATTTT.

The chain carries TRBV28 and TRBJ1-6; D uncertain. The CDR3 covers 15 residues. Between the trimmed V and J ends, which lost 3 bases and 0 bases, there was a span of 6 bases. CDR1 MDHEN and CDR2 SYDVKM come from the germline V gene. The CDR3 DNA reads TGTGCCAGCAGTTTGGGCGGCTCCTATAATTCACCCCTCCACTTT. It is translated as CASSLGGSYNSPLHF.

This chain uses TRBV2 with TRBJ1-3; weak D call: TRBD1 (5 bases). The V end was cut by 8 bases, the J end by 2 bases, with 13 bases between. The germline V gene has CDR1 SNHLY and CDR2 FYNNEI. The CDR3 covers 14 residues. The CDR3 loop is CASSMGGPGNTIYF. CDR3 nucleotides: TGTGCCAGCTCGATGGGGGGTCCTGGAAACACCATATATTTT. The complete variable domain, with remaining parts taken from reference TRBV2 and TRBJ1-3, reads EPEVTQTPSHQVTQMGQEVILRCVPISNHLYFYWYRQILGQKVEFLVSFYNNEISEKSEIFDDQFSVERPDGSNFTLKIRSTKLEDSAMYFCASSMGGPGNTIYFGEGSWLTVV.

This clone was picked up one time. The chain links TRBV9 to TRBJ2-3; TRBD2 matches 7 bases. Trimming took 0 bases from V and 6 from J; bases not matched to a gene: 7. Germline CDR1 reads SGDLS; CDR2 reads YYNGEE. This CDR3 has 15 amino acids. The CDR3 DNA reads TGTGCCAGCAGCGTAGGTCGGGGAGGGAGGGATACGCAGTATTTT. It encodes CASSVGRGGRDTQYF.

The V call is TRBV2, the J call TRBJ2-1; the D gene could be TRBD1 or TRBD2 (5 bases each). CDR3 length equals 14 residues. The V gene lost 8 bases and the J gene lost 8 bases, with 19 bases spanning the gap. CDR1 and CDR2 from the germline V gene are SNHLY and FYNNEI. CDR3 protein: CASSGRRSRDEQFF. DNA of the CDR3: TGTGCCAGCTCCGGGCGGAGGTCCAGGGATGAGCAGTTCTTC.

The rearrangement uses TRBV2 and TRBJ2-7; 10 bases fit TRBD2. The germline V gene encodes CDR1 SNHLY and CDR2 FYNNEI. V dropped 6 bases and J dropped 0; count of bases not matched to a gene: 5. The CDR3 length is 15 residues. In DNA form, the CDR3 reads TGTGCCAGCAGGCGACTAGCGGGTTTCTCCTACGAGCAGTACTTC. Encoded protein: CASRRLAGFSYEQYF.

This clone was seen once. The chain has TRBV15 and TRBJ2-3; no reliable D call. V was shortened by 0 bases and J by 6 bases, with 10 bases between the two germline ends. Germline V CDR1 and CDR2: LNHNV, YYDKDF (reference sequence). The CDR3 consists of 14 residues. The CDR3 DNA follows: TGTGCCACCAGCAGAGATGACCCAAGGGATACGCAGTATTTT. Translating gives CATSRDDPRDTQYF.

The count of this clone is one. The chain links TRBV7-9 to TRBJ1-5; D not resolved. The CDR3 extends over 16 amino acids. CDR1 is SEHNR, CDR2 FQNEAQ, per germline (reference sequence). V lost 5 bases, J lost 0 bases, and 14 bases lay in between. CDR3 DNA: TGTGCCAGCAGCCCTCTAACGACACGTAGCAATCAGCCCCAGCATTTT. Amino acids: CASSPLTTRSNQPQHF.

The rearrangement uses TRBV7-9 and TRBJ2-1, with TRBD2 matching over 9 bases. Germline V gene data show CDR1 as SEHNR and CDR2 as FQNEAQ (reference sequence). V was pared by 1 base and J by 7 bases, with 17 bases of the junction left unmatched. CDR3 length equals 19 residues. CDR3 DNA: TGTGCCAGCAGCTTAGGCTCTAGTTTAGCGGGAGAGCGGGGTAATGAGCAGTTCTTC. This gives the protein CASSLGSSLAGERGNEQFF.

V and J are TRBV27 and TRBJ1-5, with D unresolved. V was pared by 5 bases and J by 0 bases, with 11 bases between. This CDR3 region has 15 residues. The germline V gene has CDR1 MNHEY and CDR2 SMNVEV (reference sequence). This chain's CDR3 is CASSPEGYSNQPQHF. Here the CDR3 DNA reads TGTGCCAGCAGTCCCGAGGGATATAGCAATCAGCCCCAGCATTTT.

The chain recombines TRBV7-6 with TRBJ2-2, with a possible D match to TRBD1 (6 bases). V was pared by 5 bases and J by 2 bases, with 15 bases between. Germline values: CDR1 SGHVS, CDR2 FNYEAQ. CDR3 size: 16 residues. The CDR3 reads CASSPRGGFNTGELFF. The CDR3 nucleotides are TGTGCCAGCAGCCCCCGAGGGGGATTTAACACCGGGGAGCTGTTTTTT.

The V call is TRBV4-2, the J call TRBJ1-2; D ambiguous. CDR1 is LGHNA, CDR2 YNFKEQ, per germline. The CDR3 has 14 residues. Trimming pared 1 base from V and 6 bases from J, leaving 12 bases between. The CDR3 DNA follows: TGTGCCAGCAGCCAAGGGTTGAGGGAAGATGGCTACACCTTC. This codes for CASSQGLREDGYTF.

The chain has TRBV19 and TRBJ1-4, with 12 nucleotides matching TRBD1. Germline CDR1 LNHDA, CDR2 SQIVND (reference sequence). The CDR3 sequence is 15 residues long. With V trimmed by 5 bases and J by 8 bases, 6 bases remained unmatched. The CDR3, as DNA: TGTGCCAGTAGTGGGTCCGGGACAGGGGGCGAAAAACTGTTTTTT. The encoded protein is CASSGSGTGGEKLFF.

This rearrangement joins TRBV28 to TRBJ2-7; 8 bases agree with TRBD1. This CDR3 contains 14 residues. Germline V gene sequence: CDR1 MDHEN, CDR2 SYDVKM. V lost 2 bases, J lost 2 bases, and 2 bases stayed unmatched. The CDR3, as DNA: TGTGCCAGCAGTTTAACGGACAGGGCCTACGAGCAGTACTTC. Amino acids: CASSLTDRAYEQYF.

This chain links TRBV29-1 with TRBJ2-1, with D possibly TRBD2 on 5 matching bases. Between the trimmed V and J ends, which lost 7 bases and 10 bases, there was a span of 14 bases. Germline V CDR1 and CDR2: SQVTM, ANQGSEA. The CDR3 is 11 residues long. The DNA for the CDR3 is TGCAGCGCCACTGGAGGCATCGAGCAGTTCTTC. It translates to CSATGGIEQFF.

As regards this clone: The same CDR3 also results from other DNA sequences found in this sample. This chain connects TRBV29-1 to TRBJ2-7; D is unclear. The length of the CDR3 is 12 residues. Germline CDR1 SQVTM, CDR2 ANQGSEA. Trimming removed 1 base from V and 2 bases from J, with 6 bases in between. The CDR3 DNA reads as TGCAGCGTTGAAGGCAGCGCCTACGAGCAGTACTTC. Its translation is CSVEGSAYEQYF.

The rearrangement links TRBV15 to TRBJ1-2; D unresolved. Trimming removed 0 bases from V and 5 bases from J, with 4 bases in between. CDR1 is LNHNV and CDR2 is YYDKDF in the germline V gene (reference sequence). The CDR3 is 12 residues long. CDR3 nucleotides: TGTGCCACCAGCAGAGATAATTATGGCTACACCTTC. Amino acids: CATSRDNYGYTF.

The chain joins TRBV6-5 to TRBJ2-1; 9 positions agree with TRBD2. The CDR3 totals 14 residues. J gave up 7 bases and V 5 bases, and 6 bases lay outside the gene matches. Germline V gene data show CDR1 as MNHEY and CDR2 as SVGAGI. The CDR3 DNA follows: TGTGCCAGCAGTCGTAGCGGGAGTTTAAATGAGCAGTTCTTC. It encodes CASSRSGSLNEQFF.

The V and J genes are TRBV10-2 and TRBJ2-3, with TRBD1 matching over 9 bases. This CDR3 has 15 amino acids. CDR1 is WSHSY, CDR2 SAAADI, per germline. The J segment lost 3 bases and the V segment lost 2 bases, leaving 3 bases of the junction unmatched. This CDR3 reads CASSEPGQGTDTQYF. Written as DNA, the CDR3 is TGCGCCAGCAGTGAGCCCGGACAGGGGACAGATACGCAGTATTTT.